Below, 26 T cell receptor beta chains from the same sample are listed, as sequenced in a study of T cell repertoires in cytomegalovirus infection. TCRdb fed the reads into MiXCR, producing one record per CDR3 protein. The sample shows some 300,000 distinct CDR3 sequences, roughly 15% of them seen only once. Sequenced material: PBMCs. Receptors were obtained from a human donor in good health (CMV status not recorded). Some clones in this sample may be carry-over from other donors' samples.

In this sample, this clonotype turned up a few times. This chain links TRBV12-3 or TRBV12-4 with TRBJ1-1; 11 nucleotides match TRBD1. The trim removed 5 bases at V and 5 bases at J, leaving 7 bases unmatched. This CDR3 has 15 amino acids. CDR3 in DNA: TGTGCCAGCAGTAGACCGGACAGGGGGCGAACTGAAGCTTTCTTT. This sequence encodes CASSRPDRGRTEAFF.

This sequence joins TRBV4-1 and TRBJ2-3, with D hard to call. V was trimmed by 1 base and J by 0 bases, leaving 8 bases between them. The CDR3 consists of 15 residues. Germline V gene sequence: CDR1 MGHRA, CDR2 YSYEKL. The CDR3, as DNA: TGCGCCAGCAGCCAAGTGGGATTTAGCACAGATACGCAGTATTTT. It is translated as CASSQVGFSTDTQYF.

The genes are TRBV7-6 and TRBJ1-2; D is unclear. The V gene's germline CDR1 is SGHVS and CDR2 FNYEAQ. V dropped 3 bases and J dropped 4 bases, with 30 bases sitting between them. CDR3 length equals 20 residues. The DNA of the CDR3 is TGTGCCAGCAGCTTTAGTCCCCGGGGTTGGCCACCAATCACACCCTATGGCTACACCTTC. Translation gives CASSFSPRGWPPITPYGYTF.

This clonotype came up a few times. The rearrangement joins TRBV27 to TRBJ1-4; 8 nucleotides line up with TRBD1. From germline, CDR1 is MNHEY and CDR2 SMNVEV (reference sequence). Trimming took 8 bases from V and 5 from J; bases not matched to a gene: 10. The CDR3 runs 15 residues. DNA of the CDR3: TGTGCCAGCGGATCCCAGGGGGCGGGGAATGAAAAACTGTTTTTT. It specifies CASGSQGAGNEKLFF.

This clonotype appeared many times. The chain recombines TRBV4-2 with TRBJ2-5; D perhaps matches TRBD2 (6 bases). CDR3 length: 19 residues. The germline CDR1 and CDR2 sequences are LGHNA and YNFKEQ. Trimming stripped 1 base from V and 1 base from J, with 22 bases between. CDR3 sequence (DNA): TGTGCCAGCAGCCAAGTGTATAGCGGTGGGTACGGGGGCCAAGAGACCCAGTACTTC. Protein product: CASSQVYSGGYGGQETQYF.

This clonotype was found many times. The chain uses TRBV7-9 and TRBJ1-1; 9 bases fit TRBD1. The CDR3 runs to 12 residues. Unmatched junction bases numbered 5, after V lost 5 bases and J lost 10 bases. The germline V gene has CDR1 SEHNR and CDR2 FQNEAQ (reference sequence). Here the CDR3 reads CASSRHRGPAFF. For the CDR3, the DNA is TGTGCCAGCAGCCGCCACAGGGGGCCAGCTTTCTTT.

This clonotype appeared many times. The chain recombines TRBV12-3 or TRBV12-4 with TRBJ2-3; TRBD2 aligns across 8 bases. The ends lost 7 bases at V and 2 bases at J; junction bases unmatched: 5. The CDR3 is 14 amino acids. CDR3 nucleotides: TGTGCCAGCACCTTAGCGGGGCCCACAGATACGCAGTATTTT. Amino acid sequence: CASTLAGPTDTQYF.

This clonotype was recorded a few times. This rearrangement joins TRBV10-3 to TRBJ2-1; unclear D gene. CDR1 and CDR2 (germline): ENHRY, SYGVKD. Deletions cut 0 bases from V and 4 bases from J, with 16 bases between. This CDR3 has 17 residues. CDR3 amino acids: CAISESGLGRNYNEQFF. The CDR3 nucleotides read TGTGCCATCAGTGAGTCGGGTTTAGGCAGGAATTACAATGAGCAGTTCTTC.

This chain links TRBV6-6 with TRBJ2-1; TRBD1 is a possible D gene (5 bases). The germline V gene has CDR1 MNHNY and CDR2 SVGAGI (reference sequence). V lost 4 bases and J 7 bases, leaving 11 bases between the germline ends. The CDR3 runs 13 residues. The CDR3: CASSSGHRNEQFF. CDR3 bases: TGTGCCAGCAGTTCTGGACATAGGAATGAGCAGTTCTTC.

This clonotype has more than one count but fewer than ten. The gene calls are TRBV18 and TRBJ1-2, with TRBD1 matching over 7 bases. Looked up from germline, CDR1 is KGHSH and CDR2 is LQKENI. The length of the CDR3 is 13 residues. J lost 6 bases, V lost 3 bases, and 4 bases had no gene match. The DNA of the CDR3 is TGTGCCAGCTCACCGACAGGGCTCGATGGCTACACCTTC. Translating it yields CASSPTGLDGYTF.

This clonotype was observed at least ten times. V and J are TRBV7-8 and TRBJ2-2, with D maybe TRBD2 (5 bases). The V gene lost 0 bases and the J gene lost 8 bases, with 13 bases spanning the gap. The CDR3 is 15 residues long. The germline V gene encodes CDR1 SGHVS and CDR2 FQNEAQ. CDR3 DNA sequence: TGTGCCAGCAGCTTAGCGCGGGTATTGATTGGGGAGCTGTTTTTT. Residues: CASSLARVLIGELFF.

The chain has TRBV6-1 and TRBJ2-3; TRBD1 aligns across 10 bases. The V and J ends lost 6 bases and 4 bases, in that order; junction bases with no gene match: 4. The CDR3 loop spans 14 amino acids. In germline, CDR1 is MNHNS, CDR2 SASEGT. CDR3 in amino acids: CASSNGQGADTQYF. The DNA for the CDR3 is TGTGCCAGCAGCAACGGACAGGGGGCAGATACGCAGTATTTT.

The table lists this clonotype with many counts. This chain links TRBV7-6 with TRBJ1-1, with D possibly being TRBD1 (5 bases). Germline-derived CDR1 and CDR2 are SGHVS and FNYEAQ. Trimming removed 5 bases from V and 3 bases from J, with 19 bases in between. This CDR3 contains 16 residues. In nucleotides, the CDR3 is TGTGCCAGCAGCCCCCGGAATGGTGGGGGTGACACTGAAGCTTTCTTT. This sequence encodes CASSPRNGGGDTEAFF. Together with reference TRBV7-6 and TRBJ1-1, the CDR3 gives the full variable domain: GAGVSQSPRYKVTKRGQDVALRCDPISGHVSLYWYRQALGQGPEFLTYFNYEAQQDKSGLPNDRFSAERPEGSISTLTIQRTEQRDSAMYRCASSPRNGGGDTEAFFGQGTRLTVV.

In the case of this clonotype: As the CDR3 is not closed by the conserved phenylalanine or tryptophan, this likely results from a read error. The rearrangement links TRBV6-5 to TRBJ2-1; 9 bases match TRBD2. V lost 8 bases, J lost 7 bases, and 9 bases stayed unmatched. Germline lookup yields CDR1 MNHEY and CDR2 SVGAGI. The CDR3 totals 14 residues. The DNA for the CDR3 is TGTGCCAGCCGGAGAGGACTAGCGACGAATGAGCAGTTCCTC. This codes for CASRRGLATNEQFL.

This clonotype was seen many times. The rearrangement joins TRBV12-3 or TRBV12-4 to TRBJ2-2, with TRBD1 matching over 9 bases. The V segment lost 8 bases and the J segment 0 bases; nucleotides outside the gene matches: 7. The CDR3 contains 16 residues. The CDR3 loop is CASLGRQGANTGELFF. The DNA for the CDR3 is TGTGCCAGCCTAGGGAGACAGGGGGCGAACACCGGGGAGCTGTTTTTT.

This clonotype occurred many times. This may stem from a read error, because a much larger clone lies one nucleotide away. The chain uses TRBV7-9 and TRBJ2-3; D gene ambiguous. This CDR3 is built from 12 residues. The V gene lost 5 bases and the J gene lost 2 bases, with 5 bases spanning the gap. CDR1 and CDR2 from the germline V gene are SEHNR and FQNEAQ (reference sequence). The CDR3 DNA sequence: TGTGCCAGCAGCCCTCCCACAGATACGCAGTATTTT. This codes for CASSPPTDTQYF.

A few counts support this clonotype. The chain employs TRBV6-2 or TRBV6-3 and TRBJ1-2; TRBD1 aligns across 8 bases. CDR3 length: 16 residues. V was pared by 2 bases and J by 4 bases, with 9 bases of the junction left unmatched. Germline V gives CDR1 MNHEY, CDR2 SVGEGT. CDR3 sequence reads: CASSYPSDRETYGYTF. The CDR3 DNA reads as TGTGCCAGCAGTTACCCCTCGGACAGGGAGACCTATGGCTACACCTTC.

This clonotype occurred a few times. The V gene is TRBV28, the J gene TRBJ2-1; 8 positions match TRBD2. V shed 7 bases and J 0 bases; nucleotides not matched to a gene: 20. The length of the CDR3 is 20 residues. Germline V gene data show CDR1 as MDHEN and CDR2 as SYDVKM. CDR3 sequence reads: CASTPRAGRGALSSYNEQFF. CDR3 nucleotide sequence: TGTGCCAGCACCCCCCGCGCGGGGCGGGGGGCCTTGAGCTCCTACAATGAGCAGTTCTTC. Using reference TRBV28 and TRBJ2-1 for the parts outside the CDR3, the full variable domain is DVKVTQSSRYLVKRTGEKVFLECVQDMDHENMFWYRQDPGLGLRLIYFSYDVKMKEKGDIPEGYSVSREKKERFSLILESASTNQTSMYLCASTPRAGRGALSSYNEQFFGPGTRLTVL.

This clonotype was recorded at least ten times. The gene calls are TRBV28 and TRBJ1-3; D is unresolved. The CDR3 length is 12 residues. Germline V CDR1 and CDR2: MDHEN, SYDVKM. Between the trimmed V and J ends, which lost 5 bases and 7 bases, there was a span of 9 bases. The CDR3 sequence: CASSEPGNTIYF. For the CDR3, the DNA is TGTGCCAGCAGTGAGCCGGGGAACACCATATATTTT.

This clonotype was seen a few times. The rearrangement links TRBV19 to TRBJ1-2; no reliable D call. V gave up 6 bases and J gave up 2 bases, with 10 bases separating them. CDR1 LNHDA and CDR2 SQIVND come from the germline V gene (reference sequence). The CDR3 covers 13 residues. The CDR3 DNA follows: TGTGCCAGTAGACCCACTCTGAACTATGGCTACACCTTC. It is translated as CASRPTLNYGYTF. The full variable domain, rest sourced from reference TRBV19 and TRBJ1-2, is DGGITQSPKYLFRKEGQNVTLSCEQNLNHDAMYWYRQDPGQGLRLIYYSQIVNDFQKGDIAEGYSVSREKKESFPLTVTSAQKNPTAFYLCASRPTLNYGYTFGSGTRLTVV.

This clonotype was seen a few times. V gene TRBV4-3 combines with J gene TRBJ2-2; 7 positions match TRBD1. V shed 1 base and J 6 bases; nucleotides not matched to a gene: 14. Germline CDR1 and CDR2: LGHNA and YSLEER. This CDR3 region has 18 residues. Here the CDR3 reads CASSQGSQQTGWSGELFF. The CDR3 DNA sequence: TGCGCCAGCAGCCAAGGGTCCCAACAGACAGGGTGGTCCGGGGAGCTGTTTTTT.

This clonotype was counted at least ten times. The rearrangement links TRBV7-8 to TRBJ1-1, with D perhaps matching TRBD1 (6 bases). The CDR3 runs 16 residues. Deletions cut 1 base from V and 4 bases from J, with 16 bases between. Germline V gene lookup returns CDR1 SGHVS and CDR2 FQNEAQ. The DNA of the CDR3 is TGTGCCAGCAGCTTAGGGGAAGGGGGTAGGGGCACTGAAGCTTTCTTT. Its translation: CASSLGEGGRGTEAFF.

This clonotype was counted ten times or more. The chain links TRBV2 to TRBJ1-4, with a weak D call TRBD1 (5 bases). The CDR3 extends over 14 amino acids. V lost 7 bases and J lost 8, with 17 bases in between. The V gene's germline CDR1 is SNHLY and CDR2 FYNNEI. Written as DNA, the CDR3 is TGTGCCAGCAATGCAAACAGGAGGATCGAAAAACTGTTTTTT. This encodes CASNANRRIEKLFF.

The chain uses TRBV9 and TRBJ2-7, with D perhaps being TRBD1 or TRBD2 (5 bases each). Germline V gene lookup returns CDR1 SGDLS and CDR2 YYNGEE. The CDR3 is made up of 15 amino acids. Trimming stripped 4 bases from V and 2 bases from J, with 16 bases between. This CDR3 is CASSSSPREPYEQYF. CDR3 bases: TGTGCCAGCAGCTCGAGCCCCAGGGAGCCCTACGAGCAGTACTTC.

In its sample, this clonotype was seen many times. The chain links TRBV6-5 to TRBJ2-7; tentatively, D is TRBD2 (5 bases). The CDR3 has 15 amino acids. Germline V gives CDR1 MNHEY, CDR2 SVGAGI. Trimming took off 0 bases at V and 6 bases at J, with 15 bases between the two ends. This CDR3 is CASSYSQRLRSEQYF. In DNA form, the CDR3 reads TGTGCCAGCAGTTACTCGCAGCGGCTTAGGTCCGAGCAGTACTTC.

CDR3 bases: TGTGCCAGCAGCCAAAGGACAGTGAACACTGAAGCTTTCTTT. Translated, it gives CASSQRTVNTEAFF. The V gene is TRBV7-2, the J gene TRBJ1-1, with D perhaps TRBD1 (6 bases). V was shortened by 5 bases and J by 0 bases, with 10 bases between the two germline ends. Germline loops: CDR1 SGHTA, CDR2 FQGNSA. The CDR3 spans 14 residues.